These 26 T cell receptor beta chains share one sample of origin, sequenced in a study of OX40 agonist ivuxolimab in advanced cancers. The table came from immunoSEQ multiplex PCR; TCRdb's copy has only in-frame clones and leaves some out. Of 65,000 to 95,000 clones listed, approximately 92% are singletons. This specimen was CD4+ or CD8+ T cells sorted from blood, taken in a trial of the OX40 agonist ivuxolimab. These TCRs come from an adult with an advanced solid tumor such as melanoma, head and neck, liver or kidney cancer.

V usage is TRBV5-1 and J usage is TRBJ2-4; TRBD1 is a possible D gene (6 bases). V was pared by 0 bases and J by 8 bases, with 12 bases between. Germline values: CDR1 SGHRS, CDR2 YFSETQ. This CDR3 has 14 residues. The CDR3 spells CASSLEGVWHIQYF. In DNA, the CDR3 is TGCGCCAGCAGCTTGGAGGGGGTTTGGCACATTCAGTACTTC.

The J gene is TRBJ2-2, the V gene TRBV5-1, with a tentative D call TRBD1 (5 bases). V was clipped by 0 bases and J by 6 bases, with 9 bases between them. Germline V gives CDR1 SGHRS, CDR2 YFSETQ. The CDR3 has 14 amino acids. This CDR3 reads CASSLEPTAGELFF. The CDR3 DNA reads TGCGCCAGCAGCTTGGAACCGACAGCCGGGGAGCTGTTTTTT.

This clone was recorded once. The rearrangement uses TRBV7-8 and TRBJ2-1; weak D call: TRBD2 (6 bases). The CDR3 consists of 15 residues. V shed 3 bases and J shed 0 bases, with 9 bases lying between them. CDR1 is SGHVS and CDR2 is FQNEAQ in the germline V gene. CDR3: CASSFSGDSYNEQFF. The CDR3 region has the DNA TGTGCCAGCAGCTTCTCGGGGGACTCCTACAATGAGCAGTTCTTC.

This clone was detected once. The chain has TRBV18 and TRBJ2-7; 10 nucleotides match TRBD2. The V and J ends lost 2 bases and 4 bases, in that order; junction bases with no gene match: 14. The CDR3 is 18 amino acids. CDR1 and CDR2 (germline): KGHSH, LQKENI. CDR3 nucleotide sequence: TGTGCCAGCTCACCAAGGTCGCTAGCGGGAGTCCCAGGATACGAGCAGTACTTC. As protein: CASSPRSLAGVPGYEQYF.

The genes are TRBV5-1 and TRBJ2-5; D unresolved. The germline CDR1 and CDR2 sequences are SGHRS and YFSETQ. The V end was cut by 4 bases, the J end by 0 bases, with 13 bases between. The CDR3 contains 15 residues. CDR3 sequence reads: CASSIRTVDQETQYF. In DNA, the CDR3 is TGCGCCAGCAGCATCCGTACGGTCGACCAAGAGACCCAGTACTTC.

The chain links TRBV11-2 to TRBJ2-1; 7 bases are a match to TRBD2. Germline trimming cut 1 base from V and 5 bases from J; bases unmatched to any gene: 11. CDR1 is SGHAT, CDR2 FQNNGV, per germline. The CDR3 is 17 amino acids. CDR3 sequence: CASSLVSGWEGNNEQFF. Written as DNA, the CDR3 is TGTGCCAGCAGCTTAGTAAGTGGGTGGGAGGGGAACAATGAGCAGTTCTTC.

This clone has a single count. Other DNA sequences in this sample translate to the same CDR3. The J gene is TRBJ2-2, the V gene TRBV7-9, with D unclear. Germline V gene lookup returns CDR1 SEHNR and CDR2 FQNEAQ (reference sequence). The CDR3 sequence is 12 residues long. With 2 bases removed from V and 5 bases from J, the gap between germline ends came to 3 bases. The CDR3 protein is CASSLSTGELFF. DNA for the CDR3: TGTGCCAGCAGCTTATCGACCGGGGAGCTGTTTTTT.

J is TRBJ1-1 and V is TRBV28; the D is unclear. Looked up from germline, CDR1 is MDHEN and CDR2 is SYDVKM. Trimming pared 7 bases from V and 0 bases from J, leaving 15 bases between. The CDR3 totals 15 residues. The CDR3: CASIIRRRLNTEAFF. The CDR3 nucleotides read TGTGCCAGCATCATCCGTCGGAGACTGAACACTGAAGCTTTCTTT.

The chain combines TRBV11-1 with TRBJ2-3; 7 bases are a match to TRBD2. The germline V gene has CDR1 SGHAT and CDR2 FQDESV (reference sequence). The CDR3 loop spans 13 amino acids. V trimming: 5 bases; J trimming: 13 bases; junction bases outside the gene matches: 12. This CDR3 reads CASSKSLAEMEYF. The DNA for the CDR3 is TGTGCCAGCAGCAAATCCCTAGCGGAGATGGAGTATTTT.

The chain combines TRBV5-1 with TRBJ2-2; D call uncertain. V was pared by 1 base and J by 4 bases, with 5 bases between. CDR3 length equals 13 residues. Germline CDR1 and CDR2: SGHRS and YFSETQ. CDR3 residues: CASSLLSTGELFF. In DNA form, the CDR3 reads TGCGCCAGCAGCTTGTTGAGCACCGGGGAGCTGTTTTTT.

The V and J genes are TRBV7-2 and TRBJ2-5; D ambiguous. In germline, CDR1 is SGHTA, CDR2 FQGNSA. Trimming cost V 6 bases and J 5 bases, with 19 bases left between them. The CDR3 runs to 15 residues. The CDR3 loop reads CASRKLLDLGETQYF. As DNA, the CDR3 is TGTGCCAGCAGAAAGCTATTGGACCTAGGGGAGACCCAGTACTTC.

The chain uses TRBV6-5 and TRBJ2-7, with TRBD2 matching 10 bases. CDR1 is MNHEY, CDR2 SVGAGI, per germline. The CDR3 contains 14 residues. Germline trimming cut 2 bases from V and 5 bases from J; bases unmatched to any gene: 3. CDR3 sequence reads: CASSYLAGEDEQYF. The CDR3 region has the DNA TGTGCCAGCAGTTACCTAGCGGGAGAGGACGAGCAGTACTTC.

In this sample, this clone turned up a few times. CDR3 bases: TGTGCCAGCAGTTACGGCGGGAATTACTATAATTCACCCCTCCACTTT. Amino acid sequence: CASSYGGNYYNSPLHF. The rearrangement joins TRBV6-5 to TRBJ1-6; D not certain. The CDR3 runs 16 residues. The ends were cut back, 2 bases at V and 3 bases at J, with 11 bases in the middle. Germline-derived CDR1 and CDR2 are MNHEY and SVGAGI.

This sequence joins TRBV7-3 and TRBJ1-1; 9 nucleotides agree with TRBD1. Trimming cost V 6 bases and J 1 base; bases outside gene matches: 3. The germline CDR1 and CDR2 sequences are SGHTA and FQGTGA. The CDR3 contains 14 residues. The CDR3 here is CASSMGQGNTEAFF. The CDR3 nucleotides read TGTGCCAGCAGTATGGGACAGGGGAACACTGAAGCTTTCTTT. Drawing the rest from reference TRBV7-3 and TRBJ1-1, the complete variable domain is GAGVSQTPSNKVTEKGKYVELRCDPISGHTALYWYRQSLGQGPEFLIYFQGTGAADDSGLPNDRFFAVRPEGSVSTLKIQRTERGDSAVYLCASSMGQGNTEAFFGQGTRLTVV.

This rearrangement joins TRBV28 to TRBJ1-2; 8 bases map to TRBD1. CDR1 is MDHEN and CDR2 is SYDVKM in the germline V gene. CDR3 length equals 14 residues. With 8 bases clipped from V and 4 bases from J, the junction kept 9 bases outside the gene matches. The CDR3 nucleotides are TGTGCCAGCCAGGGGGCAGGGGGTTCCTATGGCTACACCTTC. This codes for CASQGAGGSYGYTF.

The V and J genes are TRBV18 and TRBJ2-3; 9 nucleotides align to TRBD2. The length of the CDR3 is 15 residues. Germline V gives CDR1 KGHSH, CDR2 LQKENI. The V gene end was trimmed by 3 bases and the J gene end by 6 bases; junction bases not matched to a gene: 7. The CDR3 is CASSPSWLAGDTQYF. The CDR3 DNA reads TGTGCCAGCTCACCCTCCTGGCTAGCGGGGGATACGCAGTATTTT.

The chain employs TRBV5-1 and TRBJ2-1; D is possibly TRBD2 (6 bases). V was pared by 5 bases and J by 4 bases, with 16 bases between. Germline V CDR1 and CDR2: SGHRS, YFSETQ. The CDR3 extends over 15 amino acids. The CDR3: CASRASGVEYNEQFF. The CDR3 DNA follows: TGCGCCAGCAGGGCCTCGGGAGTGGAGTACAATGAGCAGTTCTTC.

CDR3 region: CSVGGGSNQPQHF. CDR3 DNA sequence: TGCAGCGTTGGGGGTGGAAGCAATCAGCCCCAGCATTTT. The V gene is TRBV29-1, the J gene TRBJ1-5; no reliable D call. V dropped 4 bases and J dropped 1 base, with 8 bases sitting between them. Germline V gives CDR1 SQVTM, CDR2 ANQGSEA. This CDR3 is built from 13 residues.

V and J are TRBV7-9 and TRBJ1-2; no reliable D call. CDR3 length: 13 residues. V lost 1 base and J 2 bases, leaving 5 bases between the germline ends. Per germline, CDR1 SEHNR and CDR2 FQNEAQ (reference sequence). DNA of the CDR3: TGTGCCAGCAGCTTAGGACAAAACTATGGCTACACCTTC. This translates into CASSLGQNYGYTF.

The V gene is TRBV2, the J gene TRBJ1-4; 9 nucleotides align to TRBD1. The germline V gene encodes CDR1 SNHLY and CDR2 FYNNEI. The CDR3 consists of 14 residues. The V and J ends lost 8 bases and 6 bases, in that order; junction bases with no gene match: 7. CDR3 nucleotide sequence: TGTGCCAGCCGGGAAGGGACAGGGTATGAAAAACTGTTTTTT. This codes for CASREGTGYEKLFF.

This clone appeared once. This sequence joins TRBV10-3 and TRBJ2-3, with 14 bases identical to TRBD2. Trimming took 6 bases from V and 2 from J; bases not matched to a gene: 7. The germline V gene has CDR1 ENHRY and CDR2 SYGVKD. This CDR3 region has 17 residues. The CDR3 here is CAIRETSGGAYTDTQYF. The DNA of the CDR3 is TGTGCCATCAGAGAGACTAGCGGGGGGGCCTACACAGATACGCAGTATTTT.

J is TRBJ2-7 and V is TRBV6-5; 7 positions match TRBD1. The germline gives CDR1 MNHEY, CDR2 SVGAGI. The CDR3 runs to 13 residues. V lost 10 bases and J lost 0; bases outside the gene matches: 6. The CDR3 protein is CATMTGLSYEQYF. As DNA, the CDR3 is TGTGCCACCATGACAGGGCTCTCCTACGAGCAGTACTTC.

V and J are TRBV7-9 and TRBJ1-1, with 10 bases identical to TRBD1. Germline V CDR1 and CDR2: SEHNR, FQNEAQ (reference sequence). This CDR3 is built from 14 residues. J gave up 7 bases and V 5 bases, and 7 bases lay outside the gene matches. CDR3 in DNA: TGTGCCAGCAGCCGTGGACAGGGGGAGGGTGAAGCTTTCTTT. It translates to CASSRGQGEGEAFF. Full variable domain (remainder filled in from reference TRBV7-9 and TRBJ1-1): DTGVSQNPRHKITKRGQNVTFRCDPISEHNRLYWYRQTLGQGPEFLTYFQNEAQLEKSRLLSDRFSAERPKGSFSTLEIQRTEQGDSAMYLCASSRGQGEGEAFFGQGTRLTVV.

The chain is built from TRBV6-6 and TRBJ1-1, with TRBD1 matching 8 bases. Germline V CDR1 and CDR2: MNHNY, SVGAGI (reference sequence). V gave up 0 bases and J gave up 8 bases; unmatched junction bases: 5. The CDR3 runs to 14 residues. CDR3 loop: CASSYSWTGSEAFF. In nucleotides, the CDR3 is TGTGCCAGCAGTTACTCTTGGACAGGGTCAGAAGCTTTCTTT.

This sequence joins TRBV4-1 and TRBJ1-6; 8 bases line up with TRBD1. V lost 1 base, J lost 8 bases, and 7 bases stayed unmatched. The CDR3 spans 16 residues. Germline V CDR1 and CDR2: MGHRA, YSYEKL. The CDR3 sequence: CASSQVQGARDSPLHF. The DNA of the CDR3 is TGCGCCAGCAGCCAAGTGCAGGGGGCGCGAGATTCACCCCTCCACTTT.

This clone was counted once. The gene calls are TRBV5-8 and TRBJ1-5, with TRBD1 matching over 7 bases. Unmatched junction bases numbered 11, after V lost 5 bases and J lost 0 bases. CDR1 and CDR2 from the germline V gene are SGHTS and YDEGEE. The CDR3 is made up of 17 amino acids. The CDR3 DNA is TGTGCCAGCAGGCCCGGGACAGCTTCCCTTAGCAATCAGCCCCAGCATTTT. It translates to CASRPGTASLSNQPQHF.